This TCR beta chain was found in a study of blood T cells in healthy people across ages. Overall study results and limits: Naive T cell percentage showed a strong correlation with the diversity of TCR beta. Roughly linear age-related decline in beta diversity appeared, significant by age about 40.

As regards this clonotype: Its antigen is undetermined.

The CDR3 is 15 residues long. The V end was cut by 4 bases, the J end by 4 bases, with 16 bases between. A second PCR, run for about 6 to 11 cycles, used a sample-barcoded 5' primer plus a J-beta primer mix. TCRdb reprocessed the 5' RACE reads with MiXCR, giving one entry per CDR3 protein. Seen here are over 1,500,000 distinct CDR3 sequences, more than 35% observed once, and the top ten hold 20% to 25%. This clonotype was obtained from a human donor in good health. Input material: blood. This sequence joins TRBV12-3 or TRBV12-4 and TRBJ2-5; D may be TRBD1 (6 bases). CDR3 in amino acids: CASSSNLGGGETQYF. The CDR3 nucleotides are TGTGCCAGCAGTTCTAACCTAGGGGGTGGAGAGACCCAGTACTTC.